This T cell receptor beta chain was recorded in a study of shared clonotypes between healthy human individuals. General study findings and limits: Exclusively blood specimens were collected; tissue repertoires likely differ. Among donors, the sharing of clonotypes was expected to be influenced by sequencing depth.

Positively selected for CCR7, the CD45RO-negative cells used as naive CD8 cells excluded terminally differentiated effector memory CD45RA+ cells. As to this clone: Antigen specificity is unknown. At one end the junction does not follow the germline gene, possibly because of a read error.

The method was immunoSEQ multiplex PCR; TCRdb's version includes in-frame clones alone and lacks a portion of them. The sample contains about 1.9 million clones, 93% of which appear only once. CDR3 length: 12 amino acids. Germline V lookup: CDR1 LNHDA, CDR2 SQIVND (reference sequence). Specimen: naive CD8+ T cells from PBMCs. This TCR was recovered from a young man in good health. Some clones in this sample may be carry-over from other donors' samples. The rearrangement links TRBV19 to TRBJ2-1; the D is unclear. CDR3 in amino acids: CASSFGYNEQFF. DNA of the CDR3: TGTGCTAGTAGTTTCGGGTACAATGAGCAGTTCTTC.